One and the same sample provided the 31 T cell receptor beta chains below, sequenced in a study of OX40 agonist ivuxolimab in advanced cancers. The repertoire was sequenced with immunoSEQ multiplex PCR; TCRdb's copy has only in-frame clones and lacks some. The data show 60,000 to 65,000 clones, 91% seen once. Sequencing was performed on CD4+ or CD8+ T cells sorted from blood, taken in a trial of the OX40 agonist ivuxolimab. These receptors all come from an adult with an advanced solid tumor such as melanoma, head and neck, liver or kidney cancer.

This sequence joins TRBV27 and TRBJ2-1; D perhaps matches TRBD2 (5 bases). In germline, CDR1 is MNHEY, CDR2 SMNVEV (reference sequence). This CDR3 region has 17 residues. The germline V and J ends were trimmed by 6 bases and 10 bases, with 28 bases remaining between them. The CDR3 DNA follows: TGTGCCAGCAGCCAATACGCACTAGACCCGTCGGCGGAGGAGCAGTTCTTC. Its protein is CASSQYALDPSAEEQFF.

V usage is TRBV18 and J usage is TRBJ1-1; 7 bases line up with TRBD1. Trimming took 5 bases from V and 4 from J; bases not matched to a gene: 7. Per the germline V gene, CDR1 is KGHSH and CDR2 is LQKENI. This CDR3 contains 14 residues. The CDR3 protein is CASSKDRVGTEAFF. The DNA for the CDR3 is TGTGCCAGCTCAAAAGACAGGGTCGGCACTGAAGCTTTCTTT.

This clone was counted only a few times. This chain links TRBV4-3 with TRBJ2-7; possibly TRBD1 for D (5 bases). V gave up 4 bases and J gave up 5 bases, with 18 bases separating them. This CDR3 spans 15 amino acids. Germline V lookup: CDR1 LGHNA, CDR2 YSLEER. CDR3 sequence (DNA): TGCGCCAGCAGCCGCAGGACACACGACCCCCACGAGCAGTACTTC. Amino acids: CASSRRTHDPHEQYF.

This chain connects TRBV7-9 to TRBJ2-2; D is unclear. CDR1 and CDR2 from the germline V gene are SEHNR and FQNEAQ (reference sequence). The V gene lost 1 base and the J gene lost 5 bases, with 8 bases spanning the gap. The CDR3 runs 14 residues. The CDR3 sequence: CASSLEAGTGELFF. The CDR3 DNA reads TGTGCCAGCAGCTTAGAGGCCGGGACCGGGGAGCTGTTTTTT.

The chain recombines TRBV25-1 with TRBJ2-4, with D possibly being TRBD2 (6 bases). The CDR3 runs to 18 residues. V dropped 4 bases and J dropped 3 bases, with 22 bases sitting between them. Germline CDR1 MGHDK, CDR2 SYGVNS. CDR3 in amino acids: CASSGRGGVPSDKNIQYF. The CDR3 region has the DNA TGTGCCAGCAGTGGGCGGGGTGGGGTCCCTTCTGACAAAAACATTCAGTACTTC.

The V and J genes are TRBV11-2 and TRBJ2-2; 8 nucleotides match TRBD2. V was clipped by 5 bases and J by 4 bases; unmatched bases: 12. This CDR3 spans 17 amino acids. The germline V gene encodes CDR1 SGHAT and CDR2 FQNNGV. The CDR3 coding sequence is TGTGCCAGCAGCCTCCCAGGGCGGGAGGATAGCACCGGGGAGCTGTTTTTT. This encodes CASSLPGREDSTGELFF.

This chain connects TRBV7-9 to TRBJ2-1; D may be TRBD2 (6 bases). This CDR3 spans 16 amino acids. CDR1 and CDR2 from the germline V gene are SEHNR and FQNEAQ (reference sequence). Between the trimmed V and J ends, which lost 5 bases and 4 bases, there was a span of 18 bases. The CDR3 bases are TGTGCCAGCAGCCCGCGAGGAGGGAGTCGATACAATGAGCAGTTCTTC. Its protein product is CASSPRGGSRYNEQFF.

This clone was observed a single time. The chain joins TRBV12-5 to TRBJ2-1; D unclear. The V end was cut by 5 bases, the J end by 0 bases, with 20 bases between. CDR1 and CDR2 (germline): LGHNT, FRNRAP. The CDR3 has 18 amino acids. CDR3: CASGAGSHRKSSYNEQFF. The CDR3 nucleotides are TGTGCTAGTGGTGCTGGTAGCCACCGCAAGAGCTCCTACAATGAGCAGTTCTTC.

V gene TRBV7-9 combines with J gene TRBJ2-7, with no clear D. This CDR3 region has 12 residues. With 1 base removed from V and 4 bases from J, the gap between germline ends came to 5 bases. The germline CDR1 and CDR2 sequences are SEHNR and FQNEAQ (reference sequence). The CDR3 protein is CASSLGRYEQYF. In DNA form, the CDR3 reads TGTGCCAGCAGCTTAGGCAGGTACGAGCAGTACTTC.

This clone was seen more than once but under ten times. J is TRBJ1-4 and V is TRBV10-2; D is unresolved. Trimming pared 8 bases from V and 6 bases from J, leaving 13 bases between. CDR1 WSHSY and CDR2 SAAADI come from the germline V gene. The CDR3 is 13 residues long. The CDR3 is CASQEGGYEKLFF. The CDR3 DNA sequence: TGCGCCAGCCAAGAGGGCGGGTATGAAAAACTGTTTTTT.

The rearrangement joins TRBV7-9 to TRBJ2-7; possibly TRBD1 or TRBD2 for D (5 bases each). Germline V gene data show CDR1 as SEHNR and CDR2 as FQNEAQ (reference sequence). This CDR3 spans 16 amino acids. Trimming cost V 1 base and J 4 bases, with 17 bases left between them. This CDR3 is CASSLGERQGAYEQYF. The CDR3 DNA reads TGTGCCAGCAGCTTAGGGGAGCGTCAGGGCGCGTACGAGCAGTACTTC.

The rearrangement links TRBV5-1 to TRBJ2-3; a weak D match, TRBD2 (5 bases). The CDR3 length is 14 residues. Trimming left V 4 bases short and J 1 base short, with 10 bases between. CDR1 is SGHRS and CDR2 is YFSETQ in the germline V gene. The CDR3 spells CASSVDGGTDTQYF. DNA of the CDR3: TGCGCCAGCAGCGTTGACGGGGGCACAGATACGCAGTATTTT.

The CDR3 here is CASSVVWTSGNNEQFF. The CDR3 coding sequence is TGTGCCAGCAGCGTAGTATGGACTAGCGGAAACAATGAGCAGTTCTTC. The gene calls are TRBV9 and TRBJ2-1, with 10 positions matching TRBD2. Germline CDR1 SGDLS, CDR2 YYNGEE. Trimming at V came to 0 bases and at J to 5 bases, leaving 5 bases not matched to a gene. The CDR3 contains 16 residues.

This clone was recorded once. The chain uses TRBV7-6 and TRBJ2-2; 9 nucleotides agree with TRBD2. Germline CDR1 SGHVS, CDR2 FNYEAQ. V shed 0 bases, J shed 0 bases, and the junction held 2 bases outside the gene matches. The length of the CDR3 is 17 residues. The chain's CDR3 is CASSLARLAANTGELFF. Written as DNA, the CDR3 is TGTGCCAGCAGCTTAGCGCGACTAGCGGCGAACACCGGGGAGCTGTTTTTT.

Judged by abundance, this clone is medium-sized (0.01 to 0.1%). The chain links TRBV4-2 to TRBJ2-7, with D perhaps TRBD2 (5 bases). The CDR3 contains 14 residues. Trimming cost V 4 bases and J 2 bases, with 12 bases left between them. Germline V gene lookup returns CDR1 LGHNA and CDR2 YNFKEQ. Here the CDR3 DNA reads TGTGCCAGCAGCCCCAGCGAGGAGGCCTACGAGCAGTACTTC. Protein product: CASSPSEEAYEQYF.

Only one count was recorded for this clone. The chain combines TRBV2 with TRBJ2-5; maybe TRBD2 (6 bases). The CDR3 spans 16 residues. The germline V and J ends were trimmed by 2 bases and 2 bases, with 15 bases remaining between them. In germline, CDR1 is SNHLY, CDR2 FYNNEI. The chain's CDR3 is CASSELLAKGQETQYF. The DNA of the CDR3 is TGTGCCAGCAGTGAACTACTAGCTAAGGGTCAAGAGACCCAGTACTTC.

The CDR3 region has the DNA TGCGCCAGCAGCCAAGGCTGGGGGCAGGGGTTAATGGGGACTGAAGCTTTCTTT. Amino acids: CASSQGWGQGLMGTEAFF. This rearrangement joins TRBV4-1 to TRBJ1-1; a possible D gene is TRBD1 (6 bases). Trimming removed 1 base at V and 5 bases at J, with 23 bases between. Germline CDR1 reads MGHRA; CDR2 reads YSYEKL. The CDR3 covers 18 residues.

This clone has only one observation. The CDR3 DNA follows: TGTGCCAGCAGCTTTGGTGTACAGGACCGTGCCTACGAGCAGTACTTC. Translating gives CASSFGVQDRAYEQYF. J is TRBJ2-7 and V is TRBV7-9, with a possible D match to TRBD1 (5 bases). Germline V gene sequence: CDR1 SEHNR, CDR2 FQNEAQ (reference sequence). CDR3 size: 16 residues. V shed 3 bases and J shed 2 bases, with 17 bases lying between them.

This clone was observed once. This chain joins TRBV7-6 and TRBJ2-1, with D uncertain. The V end lost 2 bases, the J end lost 4 bases, and 9 bases lay between the germline ends. The CDR3 is made up of 14 amino acids. In germline, CDR1 is SGHVS, CDR2 FNYEAQ. DNA for the CDR3: TGTGCCAGCAGCTTAAGTCGAGCATACAATGAGCAGTTCTTC. Amino acids: CASSLSRAYNEQFF.

This rearrangement joins TRBV4-1 to TRBJ2-7, with 7 nucleotides matching TRBD2. The length of the CDR3 is 16 residues. With V trimmed by 0 bases and J by 2 bases, 7 bases remained unmatched. Per the germline V gene, CDR1 is MGHRA and CDR2 is YSYEKL. The CDR3 sequence: CASSQDHRGSPYEQYF. The CDR3 coding sequence is TGCGCCAGCAGCCAAGATCACCGCGGGAGTCCCTACGAGCAGTACTTC.

The V call is TRBV27, the J call TRBJ1-5, with a weak D call TRBD1 (6 bases). The length of the CDR3 is 14 residues. Looked up from germline, CDR1 is MNHEY and CDR2 is SMNVEV (reference sequence). Trimming took off 6 bases at V and 1 base at J, with 10 bases between the two ends. The DNA of the CDR3 is TGTGCCAGCAGACCAGGGACAAGCAATCAGCCCCAGCATTTT. It translates to CASRPGTSNQPQHF.

The chain recombines TRBV5-6 with TRBJ2-1; 7 bases match TRBD1. The V and J ends lost 4 bases and 7 bases, in that order; junction bases with no gene match: 11. The CDR3 contains 15 residues. CDR1 and CDR2 from the germline V gene are SGHDT and YYEEEE. The CDR3 reads CASSHRDSEVNEQFF. As DNA, the CDR3 is TGTGCCAGCAGCCACCGGGACAGCGAGGTGAATGAGCAGTTCTTC.

The chain is built from TRBV6-5 and TRBJ1-1, with TRBD1 as a possible D gene (5 bases). V lost 4 bases to trimming and J lost 0 bases, with 6 bases between them. CDR1 and CDR2 (germline): MNHEY, SVGAGI. The CDR3 has 13 amino acids. CDR3 protein: CASSLGVNTEAFF. For the CDR3, the DNA is TGTGCCAGCAGTTTAGGGGTGAACACTGAAGCTTTCTTT.

The V call is TRBV2, the J call TRBJ2-3; 10 bases are a match to TRBD1. The CDR3 extends over 14 amino acids. Losses at the gene ends were 6 bases for V and 2 bases for J; bases not matched to a gene: 2. Per the germline V gene, CDR1 is SNHLY and CDR2 is FYNNEI. This CDR3 reads CASRDRGATDTQYF. As DNA, the CDR3 is TGTGCCAGCAGGGACAGGGGGGCCACAGATACGCAGTATTTT.

V is TRBV7-9 and J is TRBJ2-7; 9 bases fit TRBD1. The CDR3 loop spans 14 amino acids. Germline CDR1 reads SEHNR; CDR2 reads FQNEAQ (reference sequence). V shed 4 bases, J shed 2 bases, and the junction held 3 bases outside the gene matches. Here the CDR3 reads CASSYGTGPYEQYF. CDR3 in DNA: TGTGCCAGCAGCTACGGGACAGGGCCCTACGAGCAGTACTTC.

The J gene is TRBJ2-7, the V gene TRBV19; D not resolved. CDR1 is LNHDA and CDR2 is SQIVND in the germline V gene (reference sequence). CDR3 length: 14 amino acids. Trimming removed 2 bases from V and 7 bases from J, with 15 bases in between. Here the CDR3 DNA reads TGTGCCAGTAGTATACAGAAAGGTGGTACGGAGCAGTACTTC. Its protein product is CASSIQKGGTEQYF. Supplemented by reference TRBV19 and TRBJ2-7, the full variable domain reads DGGITQSPKYLFRKEGQNVTLSCEQNLNHDAMYWYRQDPGQGLRLIYYSQIVNDFQKGDIAEGYSVSREKKESFPLTVTSAQKNPTAFYLCASSIQKGGTEQYFGPGTRLTVT.

The chain employs TRBV6-5 and TRBJ2-7; 8 nucleotides line up with TRBD2. CDR3 length: 15 residues. Looked up from germline, CDR1 is MNHEY and CDR2 is SVGAGI. With 2 bases clipped from V and 3 bases from J, the junction kept 6 bases outside the gene matches. The CDR3 nucleotides are TGTGCCAGCAGTTACAGCCGACTAGCGAGCTACGAGCAGTACTTC. Its translation is CASSYSRLASYEQYF.

V and J are TRBV9 and TRBJ2-3; 8 bases fit TRBD1. The V gene end was trimmed by 4 bases and the J gene end by 5 bases; junction bases not matched to a gene: 9. This CDR3 is built from 15 residues. CDR1 is SGDLS, CDR2 YYNGEE, per germline. For the CDR3, the DNA is TGTGCCAGCAGCTCCACAGGGGGAAGGAGAGATACGCAGTATTTT. It codes for CASSSTGGRRDTQYF.

This clone was counted only a few times. The chain links TRBV14 to TRBJ1-1; D perhaps matches TRBD1 (5 bases). Trimming stripped 7 bases from V and 4 bases from J, with 16 bases between. The germline V gene has CDR1 SGHDN and CDR2 FVKESK. The CDR3 sequence is 14 residues long. CDR3 in DNA: TGTGCCAGCAAGAGGGAGGGGTTGGGCACTGAAGCTTTCTTT. Translation: CASKREGLGTEAFF.

This clone was seen once. This chain links TRBV9 with TRBJ2-1; D not resolved. This CDR3 has 12 amino acids. Per germline, CDR1 SGDLS and CDR2 YYNGEE. Trimming pared 3 bases from V and 5 bases from J, leaving 6 bases between. The CDR3 reads CASSETDNEQFF. The DNA of the CDR3 is TGTGCCAGCAGCGAAACTGACAATGAGCAGTTCTTC.

J is TRBJ2-1 and V is TRBV6-1, with TRBD2 as a possible D gene (6 bases). Germline CDR1 and CDR2: MNHNS and SASEGT. The CDR3 sequence is 15 residues long. V gave up 6 bases and J gave up 1 base, with 13 bases separating them. The CDR3 nucleotides read TGTGCCAGCAGAGACGGGACTCCATCCTACAATGAGCAGTTCTTC. As protein: CASRDGTPSYNEQFF.